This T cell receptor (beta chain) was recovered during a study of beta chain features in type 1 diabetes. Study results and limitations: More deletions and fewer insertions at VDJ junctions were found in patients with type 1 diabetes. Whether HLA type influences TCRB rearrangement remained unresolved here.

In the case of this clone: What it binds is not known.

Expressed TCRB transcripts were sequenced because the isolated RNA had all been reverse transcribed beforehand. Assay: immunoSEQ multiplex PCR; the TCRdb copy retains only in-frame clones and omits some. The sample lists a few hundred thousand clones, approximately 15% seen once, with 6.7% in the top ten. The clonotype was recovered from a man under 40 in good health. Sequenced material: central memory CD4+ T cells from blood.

The chain's CDR3 is CASSQAPGRNYGYTF. CDR3 DNA: TGCGCCAGCAGCCAAGCCCCGGGGCGTAACTATGGCTACACCTTC. V and J are TRBV4-1 and TRBJ1-2; tentatively, D is TRBD1 (5 bases). This CDR3 spans 15 amino acids. V lost 1 base and J 1 base, leaving 10 bases between the germline ends. Per germline, CDR1 MGHRA and CDR2 YSYEKL.